The rows below give T cell receptor beta chains drawn from one sample of a study of blood T cells in healthy people across ages. TCRdb re-derived calls from the 5' RACE reads in MiXCR, one entry per CDR3 protein. In the table there are 550,000 to 800,000 distinct CDR3 sequences, about 34% of which are singletons. The sample consisted of blood. The receptors come from a woman older than 75 in good health. The CDR3 runs from the conserved cysteine through the conserved F or W. Fields, in order: V gene, clone size, D gene, J gene, CDR3 DNA, CDR3 protein. A D gene is named only where the DNA matches it firmly. Some rows have no size entry. The others give once, few or many, or a class for an expanded clone.

TRBV10-3,-,-,TRBJ2-5,TGTGCCATCAGTGGTGCGGCGGGGACCCAAGAGACCCAGTACTTC,CAISGAAGTQETQYF
TRBV3-1,-,-,TRBJ2-6,TGTGCCAGCAGCCCTTTAGGGGGCTCTGGGGCCAACGTCCTGACTTTC,CASSPLGGSGANVLTF
TRBV20-1,many,-,TRBJ1-2,TGCAGTGCTAGGTCTTTGGAACAGGGAAACTATGGCTACACCTTC,CSARSLEQGNYGYTF
TRBV5-1,many,-,TRBJ2-7,TGCGCCAGCAGCTTGACAAACCCTAGCGAGCAGTACTTC,CASSLTNPSEQYF
TRBV4-1,-,-,TRBJ2-5,TGCGCCAGCAGCCCCCGAGCTGGGGGGCAACAAGAGACCCAGTACTTC,CASSPRAGGQQETQYF
TRBV12-3/TRBV12-4,many,TRBD2,TRBJ2-7,TGTGCCAGCAGTTACAGCGGGAACTCCTACGAGCAGTACTTC,CASSYSGNSYEQYF
TRBV2,-,TRBD1,TRBJ1-4,TGTGCCAGCAGTGGACCGGGACAGCTTTCCTTTAATGAAAAACTGTTTTTT,CASSGPGQLSFNEKLFF
TRBV7-2,many,TRBD2,TRBJ2-3,TGTGCCAGCAGCTTAAAAGCGGGGTCCGCTGCAGATACGCAGTATTTT,CASSLKAGSAADTQYF
TRBV6-2/TRBV6-3,-,TRBD2,TRBJ2-7,TGTGCCAGCAACCTGAGCGGGGGACGCGAGCAGTACTTC,CASNLSGGREQYF
TRBV20-1,-,-,TRBJ1-3,TGCAGTGCTAGACTAGGAGCAGTTACAGGAAACACCATATATTTT,CSARLGAVTGNTIYF
TRBV5-8,many,TRBD1,TRBJ1-5,TGTGCCAGCAGCTGGAACAGGGGTACAGGTCAGCCCCAGCATTTT,CASSWNRGTGQPQHF
TRBV30,-,TRBD1,TRBJ2-3,TGTGCCTGGAGTCTATCCGGGACAGGGGTAGATACGCAGTATTTT,CAWSLSGTGVDTQYF
TRBV20-1,-,TRBD2,TRBJ2-3,TGCAGTGCTAGACTTAGCGGGGGAGGGGATACGCAGTATTTT,CSARLSGGGDTQYF
TRBV6-1,-,-,TRBJ1-2,TGTGCCAGCAGTACCAGAACCGTTAGTCTGTGGCACTATGGCTACACCTTC,CASSTRTVSLWHYGYTF
TRBV6-2/TRBV6-3,many,-,TRBJ1-2,TGTGCCAGCAGGGACATGCTCTATGGCTACACCTTC,CASRDMLYGYTF
TRBV5-6,many,-,TRBJ2-5,TGTGCCAGCAGCACGGACTACCGAGAGACCCAGTACTTC,CASSTDYRETQYF
TRBV29-1,-,-,TRBJ2-7,TGCAGCGCGTTAGTCTCCTACGAGCAGTACTTC,CSALVSYEQYF
TRBV27,-,-,TRBJ2-1,TGTGCCAGCAGTTTACCTGGTGGCAGGCAACTTTACAATGAGCAGTTCTTC,CASSLPGGRQLYNEQFF
TRBV29-1,few,-,TRBJ1-1,TGCAGCGCAAGGGAATCCGGTCAGAAGCCTGAAGCTTTCTTT,CSARESGQKPEAFF
TRBV5-1,-,-,TRBJ2-7,TGCGCCAGCCAGACAGGTCTATCGAATGAGCAGTACTTC,CASQTGLSNEQYF
TRBV27,few,TRBD1,TRBJ1-3,TGTGCCAGCAATACGACAGGGGGCGGTGGAAACACCATATATTTT,CASNTTGGGGNTIYF
TRBV5-1,few,TRBD2,TRBJ2-7,TGCGCCAGCAGCTCGAGCGGGGCAGCCTCCTACGAGCAGTACTTC,CASSSSGAASYEQYF
TRBV7-8,-,-,TRBJ2-1,TGTGCCAGCAGCGCCACCCTTCTTGGCGCGAGGACAGACAATGAGCAGTTCTTC,CASSATLLGARTDNEQFF
TRBV7-2,-,TRBD2,TRBJ2-5,TGTGCCAGCAGCTTAGTAACGCGGGGGGGCTTAGAGACCCAGTACTTC,CASSLVTRGGLETQYF
TRBV6-5,many,-,TRBJ1-2,TGTGCCAGCAGACGACAGGAGGGGAACTATGGCTACACCTTC,CASRRQEGNYGYTF
TRBV29-1,many,-,TRBJ1-1,TGCAGCGTTGACAGGGACACTGAAGCTTTCTTT,CSVDRDTEAFF
TRBV30,many,TRBD2,TRBJ2-7,TGTGCCTGGAGTGTCACCAGCGGGGGATACGAGCAGTACTTC,CAWSVTSGGYEQYF
TRBV29-1,few,TRBD1,TRBJ1-1,TGCAGCGTTGAACCGGGACAGGGGAACACTGAAGCTTTCTTT,CSVEPGQGNTEAFF
TRBV20-1,many,TRBD1,TRBJ2-3,TGCAGTGCTCTCGAGGACAGGAGCGATACGCAGTATTTT,CSALEDRSDTQYF
TRBV7-3,many,-,TRBJ2-1,TGTGCCAGCAGCTTGGCGATGGGTGAGCAGTTCTTC,CASSLAMGEQFF
TRBV27,few,-,TRBJ2-2,TGTGCCAGCAGTTTATACAGGGCTATCGGGGAGCTGTTTTTT,CASSLYRAIGELFF
TRBV7-2,many,-,TRBJ2-7,TGTGCCAGCACCCTTAATCCGACAGACGAGCAGTACTTC,CASTLNPTDEQYF
TRBV5-1,few,-,TRBJ1-4,TGCGCCAGCAGCATTCAGGGAACTAATGAAAAACTGTTTTTT,CASSIQGTNEKLFF
TRBV6-1,many,-,TRBJ1-1,TGTGCCAGCAGGCAAGGGCGCGAAAACACTGAAGCTTTCTTT,CASRQGRENTEAFF
TRBV12-3/TRBV12-4,-,TRBD1,TRBJ2-3,TGTGCCAGCAGGAACACAGGGGGCACAGATATGCAGTATTTC,CASRNTGGTDMQYF
TRBV4-1,many,-,TRBJ1-2,TGCGCCAGCAGCCAAGGGATGGGGCAGTCTTACTATGGCTACACCTTC,CASSQGMGQSYYGYTF
TRBV24-1,many,TRBD1,TRBJ2-1,TGTGCCACCAGTGACCTTGGGGGACAGGGTAATAATGAGCAGTTCTTC,CATSDLGGQGNNEQFF
TRBV27,many,TRBD1,TRBJ1-6,TGTGCCAGCAGTTTAATTACAGGGGGAAGCTCCTATAATTCACCCCTCCACTTT,CASSLITGGSSYNSPLHF
TRBV12-3/TRBV12-4,many,-,TRBJ2-1,TGTGCCAGCAGCTTCGGGTTGGGCTCCTACAATGAGCAGTTCTTC,CASSFGLGSYNEQFF